The present entry profiles one T cell receptor (beta chain) with its context. Its target is not known. This entry comes from a study of shared clonotypes between healthy human individuals. Study details: Aged 18 to 49, the donors were a couple of women and three men.

The authors distributed each subset's genomic DNA evenly over several immunoSEQ plates. Using immunoSEQ multiplex PCR, the repertoire was profiled, and TCRdb retains in-frame clones only, with some absent. The table shows 2 million to 2.5 million clones, with 85% to 95% occurring only once. Whole-study findings and limits: Rarefaction curves obtained for sorted subsets showed sequencing incomplete despite large depth.

Within Nashville, Tennessee resided all donors, each a Caucasian adult. The sample consisted of naive CD4+ T cells from PBMCs. Subset specified: CD45RA+ positively selected. The TCR sequence derives from a man aged 18 to 29 in good health. Some clones in this sample may be carry-over from other donors' samples.

DNA of the CDR3: TGTGCCAGCAGCAGGGGCAGGGTGGCTGGAAACACCATATATTTT. Its translation: CASSRGRVAGNTIYF. The rearrangement joins TRBV6-5 to TRBJ1-3; a weak D match, TRBD1 (6 bases). Germline V gene data show CDR1 as MNHEY and CDR2 as SVGAGI. The CDR3 extends over 15 amino acids. Between the trimmed V and J ends, which lost 6 bases and 2 bases, there was a span of 14 bases.